Below, 31 T cell receptor beta chains from the same sample are listed, as sequenced in a study of shared clonotypes between healthy human individuals. Here immunoSEQ multiplex PCR was the method, and the copy in TCRdb shows in-frame clones only, minus some. This sample has around 2.5 million clones; 93% occur once, and the top ten carry about 0.34%. The sequenced sample was naive CD4+ T cells from PBMCs. Noted subset: CD45RA+ positively selected. The receptors originated from a man younger than 30 in good health. Some clones in this sample may be carry-over from other donors' samples.

The chain employs TRBV5-6 and TRBJ2-7; tentatively, D is TRBD1 (6 bases). The CDR3 loop spans 13 amino acids. In germline, CDR1 is SGHDT, CDR2 YYEEEE. Trimming shortened V by 5 bases and J by 2 bases, and 11 bases separated the two germline ends. CDR3 in DNA: TGTGCCAGCAGTCCACGGGACACCTACGAGCAGTACTTC. Translated, it gives CASSPRDTYEQYF.

The V call is TRBV30, the J call TRBJ2-2, with 8 nucleotides matching TRBD1. This CDR3 contains 15 residues. Germline V gene data show CDR1 as GTSNPN and CDR2 as SVGIG (reference sequence). V lost 2 bases to trimming and J lost 6 bases; unmatched junction nucleotides: 8. For the CDR3, the DNA is TGTGCCTGGAGTAAATCAGGGGGCGCGGCCGGGGAGCTGTTTTTT. Residues: CAWSKSGGAAGELFF.

V gene TRBV27 combines with J gene TRBJ2-6; the D is unclear. The V end lost 3 bases, the J end lost 4 bases, and 25 bases lay between the germline ends. The CDR3 is 20 amino acids. Germline values: CDR1 MNHEY, CDR2 SMNVEV (reference sequence). CDR3: CASSLYPPTLSSTGANVLTF. The CDR3 DNA sequence: TGTGCCAGCAGTTTGTATCCCCCAACCCTTTCCAGTACCGGGGCCAACGTCCTGACTTTC.

This clone has a handful of counts. The chain recombines TRBV2 with TRBJ2-2; TRBD1 agrees at 7 bases. CDR3 length equals 14 residues. Germline assignment: CDR1 SNHLY and CDR2 FYNNEI. Trimming cost V 5 bases and J 3 bases; bases outside gene matches: 3. The CDR3 protein is CASSITGDTGELFF. CDR3 nucleotide sequence: TGTGCCAGCAGTATTACAGGGGACACCGGGGAGCTGTTTTTT.

This rearrangement joins TRBV19 to TRBJ2-7; D unresolved. This CDR3 is built from 12 residues. V shed 2 bases and J shed 3 bases, with 5 bases lying between them. Germline CDR1 and CDR2: LNHDA and SQIVND (reference sequence). CDR3 DNA sequence: TGTGCCAGTAGTATAATCGGCTACGAGCAGTACTTC. Translation: CASSIIGYEQYF. The variable domain in full, with the rest retrieved from reference TRBV19 and TRBJ2-7, is DGGITQSPKYLFRKEGQNVTLSCEQNLNHDAMYWYRQDPGQGLRLIYYSQIVNDFQKGDIAEGYSVSREKKESFPLTVTSAQKNPTAFYLCASSIIGYEQYFGPGTRLTVT.

The rearrangement uses TRBV19 and TRBJ2-1; 8 nucleotides align to TRBD1. CDR1 is LNHDA, CDR2 SQIVND, per germline (reference sequence). The length of the CDR3 is 14 residues. The trim removed 3 bases at V and 6 bases at J, leaving 4 bases unmatched. For the CDR3, the DNA is TGTGCCAGTAGTATCCAAGGACAGGGCAATGAGCAGTTCTTC. It specifies CASSIQGQGNEQFF.

The sample holds one count of this clone. The rearrangement joins TRBV2 to TRBJ2-1; 12 bases line up with TRBD2. Germline assignment: CDR1 SNHLY and CDR2 FYNNEI. The CDR3 covers 14 residues. J was trimmed by 9 bases and V by 3 bases; bases with no gene match: 3. DNA of the CDR3: TGTGCCAGCAGTGAGATACTAGCGGGAGGTGAGCAGTTCTTC. This sequence encodes CASSEILAGGEQFF.

This chain connects TRBV27 to TRBJ2-6, with TRBD1 identical over 10 bases. With V trimmed by 3 bases and J by 0 bases, 2 bases remained unmatched. Germline CDR1 is MNHEY and CDR2 is SMNVEV (reference sequence). The CDR3 is made up of 17 amino acids. The CDR3 coding sequence is TGTGCCAGCAGTTTTGGGGACAGGGGCTCTGGGGCCAACGTCCTGACTTTC. This sequence encodes CASSFGDRGSGANVLTF.

This rearrangement joins TRBV4-1 to TRBJ2-5; 8 bases match TRBD1. The CDR3 has 13 residues. The J segment lost 9 bases and the V segment lost 1 base, leaving 4 bases of the junction unmatched. CDR1 MGHRA and CDR2 YSYEKL come from the germline V gene. The CDR3 region has the DNA TGCGCCAGCAGCCAAGGGGACAGGAGGTCCCAGTACTTC. Translation: CASSQGDRRSQYF.

The chain carries TRBV4-1 and TRBJ2-3, with D possibly being TRBD2 (5 bases). Trimming pared 3 bases from V and 0 bases from J, leaving 22 bases between. Germline CDR1 reads MGHRA; CDR2 reads YSYEKL. The CDR3 runs 19 residues. The CDR3 DNA follows: TGCGCCAGCAGCCACCCCGACGGAGGAGGCCCCGCTAGCACAGATACGCAGTATTTT. Amino acids: CASSHPDGGGPASTDTQYF.

Details on this clone: Different DNA sequences within this sample yield the same CDR3. The chain is built from TRBV6-5 and TRBJ1-1, with a possible D match to TRBD1 (5 bases). CDR1 and CDR2 (germline): MNHEY, SVGAGI. This CDR3 has 15 amino acids. Trimming stripped 2 bases from V and 4 bases from J, with 14 bases between. CDR3 residues: CASSYGGGGGTEAFF. In nucleotides, the CDR3 is TGTGCCAGCAGTTACGGGGGAGGCGGGGGCACTGAAGCTTTCTTT.

This clone has a handful of counts. The genes are TRBV10-3 and TRBJ1-5; D is undetermined. V lost 8 bases, J lost 4 bases, and 15 bases lay in between. The V gene's germline CDR1 is ENHRY and CDR2 SYGVKD. The CDR3 is 14 amino acids. The CDR3 DNA sequence: TGTGCCATCCCCCCATGCGACCGAAATCAGCCCCAGCATTTT. This gives the protein CAIPPCDRNQPQHF.

The chain carries TRBV5-6 and TRBJ2-5; maybe TRBD2 (5 bases). The CDR3 has 15 residues. V lost 3 bases and J 1 base, leaving 13 bases between the germline ends. Per germline, CDR1 SGHDT and CDR2 YYEEEE. The CDR3 here is CASSSRRAGQETQYF. DNA for the CDR3: TGTGCCAGCAGCTCCCGGCGGGCAGGCCAAGAGACCCAGTACTTC.

The J gene is TRBJ2-2, the V gene TRBV25-1; D possibly uses TRBD1 or TRBD2 (5 bases each). The germline CDR1 and CDR2 sequences are MGHDK and SYGVNS. Trimming pared 4 bases from V and 5 bases from J, leaving 17 bases between. The CDR3 sequence is 16 residues long. The CDR3 region is CASSARDRGWTGELFF. In nucleotides, the CDR3 is TGTGCCAGCAGTGCCAGGGATAGAGGGTGGACCGGGGAGCTGTTTTTT. Looking up the rest from reference TRBV25-1 and TRBJ2-2 gives the full variable domain: EADIYQTPRYLVIGTGKKITLECSQTMGHDKMYWYQQDPGMELHLIHYSYGVNSTEKGDLSSESTVSRIRTEHFPLTLESARPSHTSQYLCASSARDRGWTGELFFGEGSRLTVL.

The chain recombines TRBV19 with TRBJ1-1; TRBD1 agrees at 8 bases. The germline CDR1 and CDR2 sequences are LNHDA and SQIVND (reference sequence). The CDR3 length is 14 residues. Unmatched junction bases numbered 3, after V lost 5 bases and J lost 1 base. In nucleotides, the CDR3 is TGTGCCAGTAGTGGTGACAGGGGGAACACTGAAGCTTTCTTT. Its translation is CASSGDRGNTEAFF.

The chain carries TRBV15 and TRBJ2-7; 9 positions agree with TRBD2. Per the germline V gene, CDR1 is LNHNV and CDR2 is YYDKDF (reference sequence). Trimming removed 8 bases from V and 6 bases from J; junction bases left unmatched: 11. This CDR3 contains 14 residues. CDR3 sequence (DNA): TGTGCCACCGGCTTGGCGGGAGGGTTGGGCGAGCAGTACTTC. Its translation is CATGLAGGLGEQYF.

This CDR3 reads CASSLMGLAFQETQYF. In nucleotides, the CDR3 is TGTGCCAGCAGCTTGATGGGACTAGCGTTCCAAGAGACCCAGTACTTC. The chain joins TRBV5-6 to TRBJ2-5, with TRBD2 identical over 10 bases. Germline assignment: CDR1 SGHDT and CDR2 YYEEEE. The CDR3 has 16 amino acids. J gave up 1 base and V 1 base, and 4 bases lay outside the gene matches.

This chain links TRBV14 with TRBJ2-1; D is unresolved. V lost 0 bases and J lost 15, with 12 bases in between. CDR3 length: 12 amino acids. The germline CDR1 and CDR2 sequences are SGHDN and FVKESK. The CDR3 loop reads CASSQDGRWGFF. The CDR3 coding sequence is TGTGCCAGCAGCCAAGATGGTAGATGGGGGTTCTTC. The variable domain in full, with the rest retrieved from reference TRBV14 and TRBJ2-1, is EAGVTQFPSHSVIEKGQTVTLRCDPISGHDNLYWYRRVMGKEIKFLLHFVKESKQDESGMPNNRFLAERTGGTYSTLKVQPAELEDSGVYFCASSQDGRWGFFGPGTRLTVL.

This clone appeared a single time. The rearrangement joins TRBV6-6 to TRBJ1-2; no definite D call. The ends were cut back, 6 bases at V and 5 bases at J, with 13 bases in the middle. The CDR3 contains 13 residues. Germline-derived CDR1 and CDR2 are MNHNY and SVGAGI (reference sequence). Written as DNA, the CDR3 is TGTGCCAGCAGCTCCAAGACATCGTATGGCTACACCTTC. Translated: CASSSKTSYGYTF.

V usage is TRBV5-1 and J usage is TRBJ1-2; no reliable D call. This CDR3 has 16 residues. V lost 2 bases to trimming and J lost 4 bases, with 18 bases between them. CDR1 is SGHRS and CDR2 is YFSETQ in the germline V gene. CDR3 bases: TGCGCCAGCAGCTTACCCCAAGGTGAGGGCTTCTATGGCTACACCTTC. Translation gives CASSLPQGEGFYGYTF.

This chain connects TRBV6-5 to TRBJ1-5, with D maybe TRBD1 (5 bases). The CDR3 length is 13 residues. V was cut by 8 bases and J by 7 bases, with 15 bases left in between. CDR1 is MNHEY and CDR2 is SVGAGI in the germline V gene. This CDR3 is CASLPSGVQPQHF. Here the CDR3 DNA reads TGTGCCAGCCTTCCGTCGGGGGTACAGCCCCAGCATTTT.

This clone was detected only once. The chain couples TRBV9 to TRBJ2-2; tentatively, D is TRBD1 (6 bases). Germline V gene sequence: CDR1 SGDLS, CDR2 YYNGEE. V was trimmed by 9 bases and J by 0 bases, leaving 12 bases between them. The CDR3 is 14 residues long. CDR3 residues: CATTRTANTGELFF. Written as DNA, the CDR3 is TGTGCCACCACGAGGACAGCGAACACCGGGGAGCTGTTTTTT. Using reference TRBV9 and TRBJ2-2 for the parts outside the CDR3, the full variable domain is DSGVTQTPKHLITATGQRVTLRCSPRSGDLSVYWYQQSLDQGLQFLIQYYNGEERAKGNILERFSAQQFPDLHSELNLSSLELGDSALYFCATTRTANTGELFFGEGSRLTVL.

A word on this clone: Other DNA sequences in the same sample also yield this CDR3. This chain uses TRBV9 with TRBJ2-5, with D maybe TRBD1 (6 bases). The CDR3 covers 14 residues. The V and J ends lost 0 bases and 1 base respectively, with 7 bases between them. CDR1 SGDLS and CDR2 YYNGEE come from the germline V gene. The CDR3 DNA follows: TGTGCCAGCAGCGTAGTAGGGGGCCAAGAGACCCAGTACTTC. Protein product: CASSVVGGQETQYF.

V usage is TRBV29-1 and J usage is TRBJ1-3; TRBD1 agrees at 8 bases. The CDR3 is made up of 16 amino acids. CDR1 and CDR2 from the germline V gene are SQVTM and ANQGSEA. V lost 5 bases to trimming and J lost 8 bases; unmatched junction nucleotides: 17. The CDR3 DNA reads TGCAGCGTTTTGGTCAGGGGGCCCTATCCCCGGGACACCATATATTTT. Its protein is CSVLVRGPYPRDTIYF. Filled out from reference TRBV29-1 and TRBJ1-3, the complete variable domain reads SAVISQKPSRDICQRGTSLTIQCQVDSQVTMMFWYRQQPGQSLTLIATANQGSEATYESGFVIDKFPISRPNLTFSTLTVSNMSPEDSSIYLCSVLVRGPYPRDTIYFGEGSWLTVV.

This clone has a single count. This chain joins TRBV19 and TRBJ2-5, with 8 bases lining up with TRBD1. The junction had 3 bases not matched to a gene; V was cut back by 6 bases and J by 3 bases. The CDR3 has 13 residues. CDR1 is LNHDA, CDR2 SQIVND, per germline (reference sequence). CDR3 bases: TGTGCCAGTAGCAGGGGGCGGGAAGAGACCCAGTACTTC. Protein product: CASSRGREETQYF.

This clone turned up a few times. V usage is TRBV25-1 and J usage is TRBJ1-5; D is unresolved. CDR1 is MGHDK and CDR2 is SYGVNS in the germline V gene. V shed 3 bases and J shed 4 bases, with 7 bases lying between them. The CDR3 extends over 13 amino acids. The CDR3 here is CASSEGSNQPQHF. The CDR3, as DNA: TGTGCCAGCAGTGAGGGGTCAAATCAGCCCCAGCATTTT.

For this clone: Other nucleotide sequences in the sample specify the same CDR3. J is TRBJ2-3 and V is TRBV9; TRBD2 aligns across 8 bases. The CDR3 has 15 amino acids. Germline CDR1 reads SGDLS; CDR2 reads YYNGEE. Trimming cost V 2 bases and J 1 base; bases outside gene matches: 3. The chain's CDR3 is CASSVGLAGTDTQYF. As DNA, the CDR3 is TGTGCCAGCAGCGTCGGACTAGCAGGCACAGATACGCAGTATTTT. The variable domain in full, completed from reference TRBV9 and TRBJ2-3, reads DSGVTQTPKHLITATGQRVTLRCSPRSGDLSVYWYQQSLDQGLQFLIQYYNGEERAKGNILERFSAQQFPDLHSELNLSSLELGDSALYFCASSVGLAGTDTQYFGPGTRLTVL.

V is TRBV19 and J is TRBJ1-5; TRBD1 matches at 11 bases. The V gene end was trimmed by 2 bases and the J gene end by 7 bases; junction bases not matched to a gene: 4. There are 15 residues in the CDR3. Germline-derived CDR1 and CDR2 are LNHDA and SQIVND (reference sequence). The CDR3 loop is CASSILGQGEQPQHF. The CDR3 bases are TGTGCCAGTAGTATACTGGGACAGGGGGAGCAGCCCCAGCATTTT.

This clone was seen a single time. The chain carries TRBV5-4 and TRBJ2-3; the match to TRBD2 covers 12 bases. The CDR3 has 16 residues. J gave up 1 base and V 4 bases, and 4 bases lay outside the gene matches. The germline gives CDR1 SGHNT, CDR2 YYREEE (reference sequence). CDR3 coding DNA: TGTGCCAGCAGCCCGGGACTAGCGGGTGGCACAGATACGCAGTATTTT. It yields the protein CASSPGLAGGTDTQYF.

V gene TRBV28 combines with J gene TRBJ1-1, with no clear D. Looked up from germline, CDR1 is MDHEN and CDR2 is SYDVKM. The CDR3 length is 13 residues. Between the trimmed V and J ends, which lost 5 bases and 1 base, there was a span of 8 bases. The CDR3 region has the DNA TGTGCCAGCAGTCGCCGTCGGAACACTGAAGCTTTCTTT. Protein: CASSRRRNTEAFF.

The rearrangement links TRBV18 to TRBJ2-7; 14 bases match TRBD2. The germline V gene encodes CDR1 KGHSH and CDR2 LQKENI. Trimming took 1 base from V and 3 from J; bases not matched to a gene: 8. The CDR3 totals 18 residues. The CDR3: CASSPRGLAGVGSYEQYF. The DNA of the CDR3 is TGTGCCAGCTCACCACGGGGACTAGCGGGAGTAGGTAGCTACGAGCAGTACTTC.